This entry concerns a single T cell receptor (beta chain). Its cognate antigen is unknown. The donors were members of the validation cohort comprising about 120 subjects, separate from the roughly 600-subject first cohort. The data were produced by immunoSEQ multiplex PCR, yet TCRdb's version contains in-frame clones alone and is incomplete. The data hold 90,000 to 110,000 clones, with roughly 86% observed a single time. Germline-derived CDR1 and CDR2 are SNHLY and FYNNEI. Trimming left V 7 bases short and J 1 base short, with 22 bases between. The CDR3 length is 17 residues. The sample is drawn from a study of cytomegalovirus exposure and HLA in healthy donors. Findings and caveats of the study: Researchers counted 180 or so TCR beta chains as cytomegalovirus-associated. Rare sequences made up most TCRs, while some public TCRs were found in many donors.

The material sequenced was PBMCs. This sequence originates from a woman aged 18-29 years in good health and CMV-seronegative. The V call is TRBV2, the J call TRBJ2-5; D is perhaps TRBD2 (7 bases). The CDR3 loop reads CASMVGWGGESQETQYF. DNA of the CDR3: TGTGCCAGCATGGTGGGCTGGGGGGGCGAGTCCCAAGAGACCCAGTACTTC.